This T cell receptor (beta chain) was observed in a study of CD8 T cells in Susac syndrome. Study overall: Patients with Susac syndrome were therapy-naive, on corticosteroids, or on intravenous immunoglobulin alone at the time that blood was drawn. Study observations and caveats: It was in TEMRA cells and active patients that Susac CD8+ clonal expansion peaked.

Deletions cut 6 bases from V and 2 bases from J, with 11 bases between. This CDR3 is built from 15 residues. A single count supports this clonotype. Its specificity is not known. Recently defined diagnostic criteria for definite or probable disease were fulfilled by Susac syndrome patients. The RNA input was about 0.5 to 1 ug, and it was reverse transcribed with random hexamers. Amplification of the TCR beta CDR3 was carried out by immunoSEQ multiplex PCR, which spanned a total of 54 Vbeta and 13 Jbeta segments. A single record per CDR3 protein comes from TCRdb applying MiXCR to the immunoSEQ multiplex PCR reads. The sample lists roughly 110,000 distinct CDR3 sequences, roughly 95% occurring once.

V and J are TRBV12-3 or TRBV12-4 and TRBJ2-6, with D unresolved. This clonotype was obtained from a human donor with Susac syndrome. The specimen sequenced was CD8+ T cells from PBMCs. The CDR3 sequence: CASSPSRTGANVLTF. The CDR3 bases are TGTGCCAGCAGCCCCTCTAGGACTGGGGCCAACGTCCTGACTTTC.